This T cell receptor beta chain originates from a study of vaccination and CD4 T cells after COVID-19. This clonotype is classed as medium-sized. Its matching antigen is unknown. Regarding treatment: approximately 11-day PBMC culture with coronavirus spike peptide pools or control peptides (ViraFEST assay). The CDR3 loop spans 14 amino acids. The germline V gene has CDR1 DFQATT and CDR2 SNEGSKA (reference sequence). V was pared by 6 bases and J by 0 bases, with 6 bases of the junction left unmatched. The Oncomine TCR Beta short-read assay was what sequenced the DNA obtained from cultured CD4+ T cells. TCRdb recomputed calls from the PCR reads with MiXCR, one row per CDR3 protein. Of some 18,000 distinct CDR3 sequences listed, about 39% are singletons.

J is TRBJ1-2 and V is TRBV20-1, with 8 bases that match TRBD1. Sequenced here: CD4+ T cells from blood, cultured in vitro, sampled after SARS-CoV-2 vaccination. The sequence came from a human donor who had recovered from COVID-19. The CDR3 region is CSARRTGTNYGYTF. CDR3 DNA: TGCAGTGCGAGAAGGACAGGGACTAACTATGGCTACACCTTC.